The present TCR beta chain was sequenced within a study of blood T cell repertoires in COVID-19. Study-level background: Both acute and convalescent COVID-19 samples were obtained from the United States, Italy and Spain. From T cells, B-cell-depleted T cells, or PBMCs came the material, which was cDNA or gDNA.

The CDR3 sequence is 15 residues long. The germline CDR1 and CDR2 sequences are LGHNA and YSLEER. V was shortened by 4 bases and J by 8 bases, with 18 bases between the two germline ends. Authors' methods: Reference gene primer amplification in the assay estimated nucleated cell counts. The data were produced by immunoSEQ multiplex PCR, yet TCRdb's version contains in-frame clones alone and is incomplete. V and J calls and clone size are given by that table; D and trimming were obtained from the DNA. The sample comprises fewer than 60,000 clones, roughly nine tenths of which are singletons, and roughly 10% rests with the top ten.

The rearrangement joins TRBV4-3 to TRBJ1-3, with a possible D match to TRBD1 (5 bases). The TCR sequence derives from a man older than 75 with active or convalescent COVID-19. The source material was peripheral blood. CDR3 sequence: CASSLRRDSGDTIYF. Written as DNA, the CDR3 is TGCGCCAGCAGCCTTCGACGGGACTCGGGTGACACCATATATTTT.